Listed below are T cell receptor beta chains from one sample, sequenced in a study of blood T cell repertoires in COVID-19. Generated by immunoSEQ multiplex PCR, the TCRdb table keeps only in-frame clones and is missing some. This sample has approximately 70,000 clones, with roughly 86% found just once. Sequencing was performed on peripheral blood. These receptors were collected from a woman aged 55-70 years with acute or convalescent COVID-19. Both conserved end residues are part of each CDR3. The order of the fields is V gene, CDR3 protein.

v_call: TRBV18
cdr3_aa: CASSPSSGERSPGYTF

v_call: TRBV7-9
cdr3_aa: CASSLTDRGHNEQFF

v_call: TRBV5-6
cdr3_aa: CASSLPPGSSAFF

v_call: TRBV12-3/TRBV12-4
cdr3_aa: CASSPGEENTIYF

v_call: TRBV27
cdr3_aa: CASSLRVLESGYNEQFF

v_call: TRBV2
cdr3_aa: CASSEVQLSEAFF

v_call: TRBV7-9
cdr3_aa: CASSFGQGFEQYF

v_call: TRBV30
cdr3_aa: CAWSVGGSGNTIYF

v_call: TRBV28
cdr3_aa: CAIGQDLAGNTEAFF

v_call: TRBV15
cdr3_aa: CATSSGNRASTDTQYF

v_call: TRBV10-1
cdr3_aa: CASSESSLPLLDRADTQYF

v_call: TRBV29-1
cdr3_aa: CSVGQGANTDTQYF

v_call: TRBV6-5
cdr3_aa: CASSYRSVPRVAFF

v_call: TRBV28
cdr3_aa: CASSFLDRYSNQPQHF

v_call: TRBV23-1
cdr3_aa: CASSHLDEGANTDTQYF

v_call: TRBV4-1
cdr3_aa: CASSQEAGRKDYGYTF

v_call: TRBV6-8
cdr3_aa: CASSYQDSTNEKLFF

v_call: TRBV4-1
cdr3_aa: CASSLRTGMHYGYTF

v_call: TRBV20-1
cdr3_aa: CSGRPRDIQYF

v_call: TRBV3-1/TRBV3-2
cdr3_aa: CASSSHLFRTAPVYIYF

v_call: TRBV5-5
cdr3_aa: CASSRENRNYGYTF

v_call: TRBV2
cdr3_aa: CASSEPRGGNTIYF

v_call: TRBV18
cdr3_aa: CASSPRERTGGALSGYTF

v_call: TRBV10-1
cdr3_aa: CASSSTRNQPQHF

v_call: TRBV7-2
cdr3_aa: CASSLENGGTEAFF

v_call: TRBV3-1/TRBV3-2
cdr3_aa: CASTESGAAVYGYTF

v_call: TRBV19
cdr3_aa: CASSPRTGGLGNSGNTIYF

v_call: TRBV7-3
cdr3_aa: CASSPAGGWNTGELFF

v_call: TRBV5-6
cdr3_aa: CASSLLTELAKNIQYF

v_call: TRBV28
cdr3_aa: CASSLGTENNYGYTF

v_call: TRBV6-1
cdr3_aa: CASSERLAGSYEQYF

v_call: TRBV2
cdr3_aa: CASSAQTGWEKLFF

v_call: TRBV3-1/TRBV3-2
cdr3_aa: CASSQDIGRPSYGYTF

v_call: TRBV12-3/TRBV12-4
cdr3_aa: CASQGLAVQEQFF

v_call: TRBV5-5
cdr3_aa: CASSWTTPGELFF

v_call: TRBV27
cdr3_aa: CASSLITGKRVAKNIQYF

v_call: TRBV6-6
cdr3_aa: CASRTEGSFYEQYF

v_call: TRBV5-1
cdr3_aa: CASSSGTDTYEQYF

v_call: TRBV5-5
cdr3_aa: CASSYSDGGAYNSPLHF

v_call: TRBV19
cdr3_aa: CASRGGTERGHEQYF

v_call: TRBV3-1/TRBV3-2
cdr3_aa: CASSQGGGFYGYTF

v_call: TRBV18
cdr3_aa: CASSPRGQTYEQYF

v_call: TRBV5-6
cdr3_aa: CASSWDRATEAFF

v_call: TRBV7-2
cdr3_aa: CASSLVPGGEYGELFF

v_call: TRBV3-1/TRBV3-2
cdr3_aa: CASSQDRAPYEQYF

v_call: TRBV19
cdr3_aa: CASSHREAVGVIAEAFF

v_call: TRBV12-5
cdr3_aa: CASGRGGLYNEQFF

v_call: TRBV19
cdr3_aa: CASSIKGAGTEAFF

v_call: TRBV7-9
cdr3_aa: CASRNTATNEKLFF

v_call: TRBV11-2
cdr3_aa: CASSFFGGAGGNTGELFF

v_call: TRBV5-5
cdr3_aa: CASSFWGQVNSGNTIYF

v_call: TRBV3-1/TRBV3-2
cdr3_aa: CASSPTGAGEKLFF

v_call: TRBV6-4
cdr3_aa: CASSAGQFSSGANVLTF

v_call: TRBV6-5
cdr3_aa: CASSRTRGGELFF

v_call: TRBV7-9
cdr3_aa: CASGDADTQYF

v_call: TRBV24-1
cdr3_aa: CATSDSEGVTNEQFF

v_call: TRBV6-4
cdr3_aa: CASSAGEGNTIYF